Listed below are T cell receptor beta chains from one sample, sequenced in a study of T cells after yellow fever vaccination. A single record per CDR3 protein comes from TCRdb applying MiXCR to the 5' RACE reads. Of 500,000 to 650,000 distinct CDR3 sequences listed, roughly 12% were seen once; the top ten hold 15%. This material consisted of PBMCs, taken on the day of the yellow fever booster vaccination. These receptors were collected from a young man who received the YFV17D yellow fever vaccine. The CDR3 runs from the conserved cysteine through the conserved F or W. A D gene is named only where the DNA matches it firmly. Rows may omit the clone size; those that give it use once, few, many or a size class.

d_gene,v_gene,abundance,j_gene,CDR3nt,CDR3aa
TRBD2,TRBV5-1,few,TRBJ2-1,TGCGCCAGCAGCTTGGGGGCGGCGGGAGTAAATGAGCAGTTCTTC,CASSLGAAGVNEQFF
NA,TRBV14,few,TRBJ2-7,TGTGCCAGCAGCCAAGATTGGAGCGAGCAGTACTTC,CASSQDWSEQYF
TRBD1,TRBV7-2,NA,TRBJ1-5,TGTGCCAGCAGCTGGACAGGGGGACCCAATCAGCCCCAGCATTTT,CASSWTGGPNQPQHF
NA,TRBV5-5,NA,TRBJ2-7,TGTGCCAACCGAGACTTGGATCTCACGACCTACGAGCAGTACTTC,CANRDLDLTTYEQYF
TRBD1,TRBV29-1,few,TRBJ2-1,TGCAGCGTTCGAGGGACAGTTGCGAACAATGAGCAGTTCTTC,CSVRGTVANNEQFF
NA,TRBV20-1,NA,TRBJ2-5,TGCAGTGCTCCGAACGACCACTTC,CSAPNDHF
TRBD1,TRBV7-9,few,TRBJ2-5,TGTGCCAGCAGCTTTTTGGAAAAGGACAGGACCCAAGAGACCCAGTACTTC,CASSFLEKDRTQETQYF
NA,TRBV23-1,many,TRBJ1-5,TGCGCCAGCAGTCACCCGGGACGGGATAGCAATCAGCCCCAGCATTTT,CASSHPGRDSNQPQHF
NA,TRBV28,NA,TRBJ2-2,TGTGCCAGCGGTGGGGTAGCGGATACCGGGGAGCTGTTTTTT,CASGGVADTGELFF
TRBD1,TRBV7-2,few,TRBJ2-2,TGTGCCAGCAGCTTGGGACAGAGATTTAACGGCCCCGGGGAGCTGTTTTTT,CASSLGQRFNGPGELFF
NA,TRBV15,NA,TRBJ2-1,TGTGCCACCGGAGGGGGCAAGGGGGGGTACAATGAGCAGTTCTTC,CATGGGKGGYNEQFF
NA,TRBV25-1,few,TRBJ1-1,TGTGCCAGCAGTGCCATCGGGAATGAGGTGAACACTGAAGCTTTCTTT,CASSAIGNEVNTEAFF
NA,TRBV10-3,NA,TRBJ1-2,TGTGCCATCAGCCAAAAGGTTCTAGAGGATAACTATGGCTACACCTTC,CAISQKVLEDNYGYTF
TRBD2,TRBV20-1,NA,TRBJ2-1,TGCAGTGCTAGAGATTTCGCGGGAGGTTCTCTCAATGAGCAGTTCTTC,CSARDFAGGSLNEQFF
NA,TRBV5-1,few,TRBJ2-7,TGCGCCAGCAGCCCGCTCCAGGGGAGCTCCTACGAGCAGTACTTC,CASSPLQGSSYEQYF
NA,TRBV27,few,TRBJ2-7,TGTGCCAGCAGTTTATCGAGTCCCCCAAGCCACGAGCAGTACTTC,CASSLSSPPSHEQYF
NA,TRBV27,NA,TRBJ2-2,TGTGCCAGCAGTTTGCTAGGGGCTGGCGGGGAGCTGTTTTTT,CASSLLGAGGELFF
TRBD1,TRBV3-1,few,TRBJ2-7,TGTGCCAGCAGCCGAGGGACAGGGATGAGCGAGCAGTACTTC,CASSRGTGMSEQYF
NA,TRBV20-1,few,TRBJ2-1,TGCAGTGCTAGCTCAGTCGGCAACAATGAGCAGTTCTTC,CSASSVGNNEQFF
TRBD2,TRBV3-1,many,TRBJ2-3,TGTGCCAGCAGCCGAACGAGAGGCGGGAGAGCAGATACGCAGTATTTT,CASSRTRGGRADTQYF
TRBD1,TRBV7-2,many,TRBJ2-1,TGTGCCAGCAGCTTAGAGACAGGGCGGTCCTACAATGAGCAGTTCTTC,CASSLETGRSYNEQFF
NA,TRBV3-1,few,TRBJ2-1,TGTGCCAGTTCCCTAGCGATTCAGGATGAGCAGTTCTTC,CASSLAIQDEQFF
NA,TRBV5-4,NA,TRBJ2-7,TGTGCCAGCAGCTTGAGCGCGAGCGGAGGCTACGAGCAGTACTTC,CASSLSASGGYEQYF
TRBD1,TRBV5-1,few,TRBJ1-2,TGCGCCAGCAGCATCGGACAGGAACGTTATGGCTACACCTTC,CASSIGQERYGYTF
TRBD1,TRBV7-9,few,TRBJ2-7,TGTGCCAGCGGGGGACAGGAGTCCTACGAGCAGTACTTC,CASGGQESYEQYF
NA,TRBV12-3/TRBV12-4,NA,TRBJ2-5,TGTGCCAGCAGTGAGGGACCTCGGCCAACAGAGACCCAGTACTTC,CASSEGPRPTETQYF
NA,TRBV5-6,many,TRBJ2-1,TGTGCCAGCAGCCAAAGGCGGGACTGGTCCTACAATGAGCAGTTCTTC,CASSQRRDWSYNEQFF
TRBD2,TRBV11-2,NA,TRBJ2-2,TGTGCCAGCAAAGCCGGGACTAGGCATATCTCCGGGGAGCTGTTTTTT,CASKAGTRHISGELFF
TRBD1,TRBV7-8,many,TRBJ2-1,TGTGCCAGCAGCCGTGGGACAGCTCCGTGGTTCTTC,CASSRGTAPWFF
NA,TRBV7-3,few,TRBJ2-2,TGTGCCAGCAGCTTATTCGGTATGGGGAGGAACACCGGGGAGCTGTTTTTT,CASSLFGMGRNTGELFF
NA,TRBV3-1,few,TRBJ2-6,TGTGCCAGCAGCCAAGATTTGAGCTCTGGGGCCAACGTCCTGACTTTC,CASSQDLSSGANVLTF
TRBD2,TRBV11-2,NA,TRBJ2-1,TGTGCCAGCAGCAAGGGACTAGCGGGAACCCTAGGCTCCTACAATGAGCAGTTCTTC,CASSKGLAGTLGSYNEQFF
TRBD2,TRBV7-2,few,TRBJ2-3,TGTGCCAGCACCTGGAGCGGCGGGAGTTTGGCAGATACGCAGTATTTT,CASTWSGGSLADTQYF
NA,TRBV7-9,NA,TRBJ1-1,TGTGCCAGCAGCTCGGGGGGGGGACCGAACACTGAAGCTTTCTTT,CASSSGGGPNTEAFF
NA,TRBV6-1,few,TRBJ2-1,TGTGCCAGCAGCCGCCGACTATCAACCTACAATGAGCAGTTCTTC,CASSRRLSTYNEQFF
TRBD1,TRBV5-6,many,TRBJ1-1,TGTGCCAGCAGCTTGCAGGACAGGGACTTTTTAAACACTGAAGCTTTCTTT,CASSLQDRDFLNTEAFF
NA,TRBV12-3/TRBV12-4,NA,TRBJ2-3,TGTGCCAGCAGATCCCGCTACGGCCGCACAGATACGCAGTATTTT,CASRSRYGRTDTQYF
NA,TRBV28,many,TRBJ2-3,TGTGCCAGCTTCAGAGCGGACACAGATACGCAGTATTTT,CASFRADTDTQYF
NA,TRBV5-1,NA,TRBJ2-2,TGCGCCAGCAGCTTGATGGGAAGGGTGGTCGGGGAGCTGTTTTTT,CASSLMGRVVGELFF
NA,TRBV4-3,NA,TRBJ1-5,TGCGCCAGCAGCCAAGAGATCCTTGGGCCCCAGCATTTT,CASSQEILGPQHF
NA,TRBV7-2,once,TRBJ2-5,TGTGCCAGCAGCTTAGGACTATGGAAGGGAGAGACCCAGTACTTC,CASSLGLWKGETQYF
NA,TRBV7-2,few,TRBJ2-5,TGTGCCAGCAGCTTAGTTAGATACGAGACCCAGTACTTC,CASSLVRYETQYF
TRBD2,TRBV6-2/TRBV6-3,few,TRBJ2-7,TGTGCCAGCAGTTACGGGACTAGCGGATCCTACGAGCAGTACTTC,CASSYGTSGSYEQYF
TRBD2,TRBV11-2,NA,TRBJ2-1,TGTGCCAGCAGCTGGGGCTCGACTAGCGGCTCCTACAATGAGCAGTTCTTC,CASSWGSTSGSYNEQFF
TRBD1,TRBV20-1,few,TRBJ2-5,TGCAGTGCCATCCGGACAGGGAACCAAGAGACCCAGTACTTC,CSAIRTGNQETQYF
NA,TRBV25-1,few,TRBJ2-2,TGTGCCAGCAGTGCGGGCACTTACACCGGGGAGCTGTTTTTT,CASSAGTYTGELFF